The 22 T cell receptor beta chains below all came from one sample that was sequenced in a study of response to subunit inactivated influenza vaccine. TCRdb called the RT-PCR reads again in MiXCR, with one record for every CDR3 protein. The sample shows around 710,000 distinct CDR3 sequences, approximately 15% of them seen only once. The specimen comprised PBMCs from blood, sampled approximately 15 days before vaccination. Every receptor here comes from a man between 45 and 60 years old who received an inactivated influenza vaccine.

This chain links TRBV28 with TRBJ1-4; TRBD1 might be the D (6 bases). Trimming removed 3 bases at V and 10 bases at J, with 15 bases between. Germline lookup yields CDR1 MDHEN and CDR2 SYDVKM. This CDR3 is built from 14 residues. The CDR3 is CASSFRDIPGKLFF. CDR3 in DNA: TGTGCCAGCAGTTTCCGGGACATTCCCGGAAAACTGTTTTTT.

This clonotype showed up just a few times. The chain couples TRBV6-5 to TRBJ1-2; no definite D call. Germline loops: CDR1 MNHEY, CDR2 SVGAGI. V was shortened by 0 bases and J by 4 bases, with 12 bases between the two germline ends. This CDR3 has 15 amino acids. This chain's CDR3 is CASSYSGGSSYGYTF. For the CDR3, the DNA is TGTGCCAGCAGTTACTCTGGAGGATCGAGCTATGGCTACACCTTC.

This chain uses TRBV6-1 with TRBJ2-7; TRBD1 matches 11 bases. Germline loops: CDR1 MNHNS, CDR2 SASEGT. Losses at the gene ends were 8 bases for V and 7 bases for J; bases not matched to a gene: 10. This CDR3 region has 14 residues. The CDR3 DNA reads TGTGCCAGCCGACGGACAGGGGGCTACTGGGAGCAGTACTTC. Its translation is CASRRTGGYWEQYF.

This clonotype was counted only a few times. The chain employs TRBV28 and TRBJ2-7; D could derive from TRBD1 or TRBD2 (5 bases each). The CDR3 covers 13 residues. Germline lookup yields CDR1 MDHEN and CDR2 SYDVKM. V was shortened by 6 bases and J by 7 bases, with 16 bases between the two germline ends. CDR3 nucleotides: TGTGCCAGCAGGCCAACGGGGCGGTTTGAGCAGTACTTC. It codes for CASRPTGRFEQYF. Full variable domain (outside the CDR3, taken from reference TRBV28 and TRBJ2-7): DVKVTQSSRYLVKRTGEKVFLECVQDMDHENMFWYRQDPGLGLRLIYFSYDVKMKEKGDIPEGYSVSREKKERFSLILESASTNQTSMYLCASRPTGRFEQYFGPGTRLTVT.

This clonotype was detected ten times or more. J is TRBJ2-5 and V is TRBV28; unclear D gene. Germline V gives CDR1 MDHEN, CDR2 SYDVKM. V was pared by 5 bases and J by 5 bases, with 9 bases between. This CDR3 contains 12 residues. The CDR3, as DNA: TGTGCCAGCAGTCAAGGGATCGAGACCCAGTACTTC. Amino acid sequence: CASSQGIETQYF.

This clonotype has ten or more counts. The chain combines TRBV12-3 or TRBV12-4 with TRBJ1-5, with 9 bases fitting TRBD1. With V trimmed by 3 bases and J by 0 bases, 3 bases remained unmatched. The CDR3 is 16 amino acids. In DNA form, the CDR3 reads TGTGCCAGCAGTTTGGGACAGGGCTATAGCAATCAGCCCCAGCATTTT. Its protein is CASSLGQGYSNQPQHF.

V and J are TRBV4-3 and TRBJ1-4; D gene ambiguous. In germline, CDR1 is LGHNA, CDR2 YSLEER. V was pared by 0 bases and J by 5 bases, with 10 bases between. This CDR3 contains 15 residues. The CDR3 reads CASSQDLRGNEKLFF. The DNA for the CDR3 is TGCGCCAGCAGCCAAGATCTCCGAGGGAATGAAAAACTGTTTTTT.

In this sample, this clonotype turned up many times. Germline is not matched at one junction end, which may reflect a read error. This chain uses TRBV5-1 with TRBJ2-3; D is unclear. Germline values: CDR1 SGHRS, CDR2 YFSETQ. This CDR3 region has 12 residues. CDR3 region: CASSLNTDTQYF. CDR3 bases: TGTGCCAGCAGCTTAAACACAGATACGCAGTATTTT. The full variable domain, its missing parts supplied by reference TRBV5-1 and TRBJ2-3, is KAGVTQTPRYLIKTRGQQVTLSCSPISGHRSVSWYQQTPGQGLQFLFEYFSETQRNKGNFPGRFSGRQFSNSRSEMNVSTLELGDSALYLCASSLNTDTQYFGPGTRLTVL.

The chain recombines TRBV7-6 with TRBJ2-1, with 12 nucleotides matching TRBD2. Germline V CDR1 and CDR2: SGHVS, FNYEAQ. The J segment lost 5 bases and the V segment lost 3 bases, leaving 5 bases of the junction unmatched. The CDR3 loop spans 16 amino acids. The CDR3 nucleotides are TGTGCCAGCAGCTTCGTACTAGCGGGGGGCAACAATGAGCAGTTCTTC. It codes for CASSFVLAGGNNEQFF. The full variable domain, rest sourced from reference TRBV7-6 and TRBJ2-1, is GAGVSQSPRYKVTKRGQDVALRCDPISGHVSLYWYRQALGQGPEFLTYFNYEAQQDKSGLPNDRFSAERPEGSISTLTIQRTEQRDSAMYRCASSFVLAGGNNEQFFGPGTRLTVL.

This clonotype was found a few times. The genes are TRBV29-1 and TRBJ1-2; D not resolved. This CDR3 is 13 amino acids long. V dropped 4 bases and J dropped 0 bases, with 9 bases sitting between them. Germline assignment: CDR1 SQVTM and CDR2 ANQGSEA. CDR3 DNA: TGCAGCGTTGTTGCTAGGGCTAACTATGGCTACACCTTC. It yields the protein CSVVARANYGYTF.

This clonotype was seen many times. The V and J genes are TRBV10-3 and TRBJ2-7, with D possibly being TRBD1 (6 bases). This CDR3 comprises 12 residues. Germline V gene lookup returns CDR1 ENHRY and CDR2 SYGVKD. V was pared by 6 bases and J by 4 bases, with 10 bases between. The CDR3 sequence is CAISPTGYEQYF. The CDR3 DNA is TGTGCCATCAGCCCAACAGGGTACGAGCAGTACTTC.

This chain connects TRBV24-1 to TRBJ2-3; TRBD2 might be the D (5 bases). This CDR3 is built from 16 residues. CDR1 and CDR2 from the germline V gene are KGHDR and SFDVKD. V lost 1 base and J 0 bases, leaving 10 bases between the germline ends. The CDR3 here is CATSDFGLASTDTQYF. The CDR3 nucleotides read TGTGCCACCAGTGATTTCGGCCTAGCTAGCACAGATACGCAGTATTTT.

The chain couples TRBV9 to TRBJ2-3, with 9 bases matching TRBD2. With V trimmed by 0 bases and J by 5 bases, 4 bases remained unmatched. Germline V gene lookup returns CDR1 SGDLS and CDR2 YYNGEE. The length of the CDR3 is 15 residues. CDR3 sequence: CASSVGVSGRDTQYF. The CDR3 coding sequence is TGTGCCAGCAGCGTAGGTGTTAGCGGGAGAGATACGCAGTATTTT.

This chain links TRBV20-1 with TRBJ2-3, with 8 bases aligning to TRBD2. The germline V gene has CDR1 DFQATT and CDR2 SNEGSKA (reference sequence). The CDR3 covers 16 residues. Losses at the gene ends were 0 bases for V and 2 bases for J; bases not matched to a gene: 7. The CDR3 protein is CSARDSWREVTDTQYF. As DNA, the CDR3 is TGCAGTGCTAGAGATAGCTGGCGGGAGGTCACAGATACGCAGTATTTT.

A few counts support this clonotype. The chain links TRBV4-3 to TRBJ1-1, with D possibly matching TRBD1 (5 bases). CDR1 LGHNA and CDR2 YSLEER come from the germline V gene. V dropped 1 base and J dropped 0 bases, with 9 bases sitting between them. The CDR3 has 15 amino acids. CDR3 sequence: CASSQGARVNTEAFF. CDR3 in DNA: TGCGCCAGCAGCCAAGGGGCCAGGGTGAACACTGAAGCTTTCTTT.

At least ten counts were recorded for this clonotype. The V call is TRBV7-2, the J call TRBJ1-4, with unresolved D. The germline V and J ends were trimmed by 4 bases and 2 bases, with 14 bases remaining between them. Germline values: CDR1 SGHTA, CDR2 FQGNSA. The CDR3 length is 16 residues. The CDR3 spells CASSSLPGRTNEKLFF. The CDR3 bases are TGTGCCAGCAGCTCCCTACCTGGGCGGACTAATGAAAAACTGTTTTTT.

The chain couples TRBV4-2 to TRBJ2-2, with 7 nucleotides matching TRBD1. The V gene's germline CDR1 is LGHNA and CDR2 YNFKEQ. V lost 1 base to trimming and J lost 2 bases; unmatched junction nucleotides: 4. The CDR3 is made up of 16 amino acids. The CDR3 DNA sequence: TGTGCCAGCAGCCAAGCCTGGACAGGAAACACCGGGGAGCTGTTTTTT. It codes for CASSQAWTGNTGELFF.

This clonotype was seen a handful of times. The chain links TRBV5-5 to TRBJ2-7; D call uncertain. V was pared by 0 bases and J by 9 bases, with 10 bases between. The CDR3 spans 12 residues. Germline assignment: CDR1 SGHKS and CDR2 YYEKEE (reference sequence). DNA for the CDR3: TGTGCCAGCAGCTTGGTGCAGACTGGGCAGTACTTC. This encodes CASSLVQTGQYF.

J is TRBJ2-5 and V is TRBV11-2; 7 positions match TRBD1. The trim removed 5 bases at V and 10 bases at J, leaving 10 bases unmatched. CDR3 length equals 13 residues. CDR1 and CDR2 (germline): SGHAT, FQNNGV. The CDR3 sequence is CASSIGTAGVQYF. The CDR3 DNA follows: TGTGCCAGCAGCATAGGGACAGCAGGGGTCCAGTACTTC.

This chain uses TRBV28 with TRBJ2-5; D ambiguous. V lost 5 bases, J lost 0 bases, and 13 bases lay in between. In germline, CDR1 is MDHEN, CDR2 SYDVKM. The CDR3 spans 15 residues. CDR3 region: CASSPRRMYQETQYF. As DNA, the CDR3 is TGTGCCAGCAGTCCCCGACGGATGTACCAAGAGACCCAGTACTTC.

The table lists this clonotype with a few counts. The chain has TRBV20-1 and TRBJ2-5; 10 bases align to TRBD1. Germline trimming cut 8 bases from V and 4 bases from J; bases unmatched to any gene: 13. CDR3 length equals 15 residues. Germline lookup yields CDR1 DFQATT and CDR2 SNEGSKA (reference sequence). CDR3: CSPYRDRGGRETQYF. The CDR3 nucleotides are TGCAGTCCGTATCGGGACAGGGGAGGGCGAGAGACCCAGTACTTC.

The rearrangement uses TRBV20-1 and TRBJ2-7; 8 bases match TRBD1. With V trimmed by 1 base and J by 7 bases, 12 bases remained unmatched. Per the germline V gene, CDR1 is DFQATT and CDR2 is SNEGSKA (reference sequence). The CDR3 extends over 15 amino acids. DNA of the CDR3: TGCAGTGCTAGAGTGGGCAGGGGGCGCATGTTGGAGCAGTACTTC. It codes for CSARVGRGRMLEQYF.